A single sample is the source of the 30 T cell receptor beta chains below, sequenced in a study of CD8 T cells in Susac syndrome. A quantity of about 0.5 to 1 ug RNA underwent reverse transcription using random hexamers. TCRdb recomputed calls from the immunoSEQ multiplex PCR reads with MiXCR, one row per CDR3 protein. The table shows some 450,000 distinct CDR3 sequences, with more than 80% occurring only once. Sequenced sample: CD8+ T cells from PBMCs. The receptor set was obtained from a human donor with multiple sclerosis.

The chain uses TRBV29-1 and TRBJ2-7; 11 bases align to TRBD1. The length of the CDR3 is 14 residues. Germline V CDR1 and CDR2: SQVTM, ANQGSEA. The V segment lost 3 bases and the J segment 6 bases; nucleotides outside the gene matches: 7. CDR3: CSVDAGQGVPEQYF. CDR3 DNA sequence: TGCAGCGTTGATGCGGGACAGGGGGTTCCCGAGCAGTACTTC.

CDR3 region: CASSQGDSGAYEQYF. DNA for the CDR3: TGTGCCAGCAGCCAAGGGGATAGCGGGGCTTACGAGCAGTACTTC. The chain recombines TRBV4-2 with TRBJ2-7; the match to TRBD2 covers 8 bases. This CDR3 is built from 15 residues. Germline trimming cut 1 base from V and 4 bases from J; bases unmatched to any gene: 6. Germline V CDR1 and CDR2: LGHNA, YNFKEQ.

J is TRBJ1-1 and V is TRBV29-1; D is possibly TRBD1 (6 bases). Trimming pared 8 bases from V and 5 bases from J, leaving 18 bases between. Germline V gives CDR1 SQVTM, CDR2 ANQGSEA. CDR3 length equals 13 residues. CDR3 nucleotide sequence: TGCAGCACCTCACCAGGGGTAGGAACTGAAGCTTTCTTT. Protein product: CSTSPGVGTEAFF.

On this clonotype itself: The junction and the germline gene differ at one end; a read error may be behind it. The rearrangement joins TRBV5-4 to TRBJ1-1; the match to TRBD1 covers 7 bases. There are 13 residues in the CDR3. CDR1 is SGHNT, CDR2 YYREEE, per germline (reference sequence). The CDR3 sequence: CASTLPGTEEAFF. Written as DNA, the CDR3 is TGTGCCAGCACCTTGCCCGGGACAGAAGAAGCTTTCTTT.

The rearrangement joins TRBV20-1 to TRBJ2-1; D ambiguous. The CDR3 has 18 residues. V shed 2 bases and J shed 3 bases, with 23 bases lying between them. Germline lookup yields CDR1 DFQATT and CDR2 SNEGSKA (reference sequence). In nucleotides, the CDR3 is TGCAGTGCTAGACTCTTCCTCCGGAGCCACCAAAACTACAATGAGCAGTTCTTC. It is translated as CSARLFLRSHQNYNEQFF.

The chain is built from TRBV10-1 and TRBJ2-7; possible D gene TRBD1, 6 bases. V lost 4 bases and J lost 2, with 6 bases in between. CDR1 and CDR2 from the germline V gene are WNHNN and SYGVQD (reference sequence). The CDR3 is 12 residues long. The CDR3 loop is CASSAGAYEQYF. The DNA of the CDR3 is TGCGCCAGCAGTGCAGGGGCCTACGAGCAGTACTTC.

The V gene is TRBV5-1, the J gene TRBJ1-6; no clear D. The CDR3 covers 15 residues. Per germline, CDR1 SGHRS and CDR2 YFSETQ. Trimming took 0 bases from V and 10 from J, leaving 14 bases between them. Here the CDR3 reads CASSLARQRTSPLHF. The CDR3 coding sequence is TGCGCCAGCAGCTTGGCCCGACAAAGAACCTCACCCCTCCACTTT.

The chain carries TRBV28 and TRBJ2-7, with a weak D call TRBD2 (6 bases). The V gene's germline CDR1 is MDHEN and CDR2 SYDVKM. There are 14 residues in the CDR3. CDR3 coding DNA: TGTGTTACGCAAGGACTAAGCAGCTCCTACGAGCAGTACTTC. It codes for CVTQGLSSSYEQYF. Full variable domain (rest looked up from reference TRBV28 and TRBJ2-7): DVKVTQSSRYLVKRTGEKVFLECVQDMDHENMFWYRQDPGLGLRLIYFSYDVKMKEKGDIPEGYSVSREKKERFSLILESASTNQTSMYLCVTQGLSSSYEQYFGPGTRLTVT.

The CDR3 nucleotides read TGCGCCAGCAGTCAATCTCGGGTTCAGCCCCAGCATTTT. Amino acids: CASSQSRVQPQHF. The chain joins TRBV23-1 to TRBJ1-5; D unclear. Being an ORF, TRBV23-1 has a function that is uncertain. Trimming stripped 0 bases from V and 6 bases from J, with 6 bases between. The CDR3 runs 13 residues.

The chain couples TRBV7-6 to TRBJ1-5; D remains ambiguous. The length of the CDR3 is 17 residues. V gave up 5 bases and J gave up 0 bases, with 17 bases separating them. Germline CDR1 and CDR2: SGHVS and FNYEAQ. The CDR3 DNA sequence: TGTGCCAGCAGCCCCGCGGTCAACACCCCTAGCAATCAGCCCCAGCATTTT. Translation: CASSPAVNTPSNQPQHF.

This clonotype has more than one count but fewer than ten. The DNA for the CDR3 is TGTGCCAGCAGTTACGGACAGTTCTACGAGCAGTACTTC. Translation: CASSYGQFYEQYF. The chain couples TRBV6-5 to TRBJ2-7; possibly TRBD1 for D (6 bases). From germline, CDR1 is MNHEY and CDR2 SVGAGI. The CDR3 loop spans 13 amino acids. Trimming shortened V by 2 bases and J by 3 bases, and 8 bases separated the two germline ends.

The gene calls are TRBV4-1 and TRBJ1-1; 7 nucleotides match TRBD1. The CDR3 runs 16 residues. With V trimmed by 3 bases and J by 1 base, 8 bases remained unmatched. CDR1 is MGHRA and CDR2 is YSYEKL in the germline V gene. The CDR3 coding sequence is TGCGCCAGCAGCCACCTGACAGGGAATCCGAACACTGAAGCTTTCTTT. It yields the protein CASSHLTGNPNTEAFF.

The rearrangement uses TRBV12-3 or TRBV12-4 and TRBJ2-7; D remains ambiguous. Trimming pared 1 base from V and 7 bases from J, leaving 8 bases between. The CDR3 sequence is 12 residues long. This chain's CDR3 is CASSLVAWEQYF. The CDR3, as DNA: TGTGCCAGCAGTTTAGTTGCGTGGGAGCAGTACTTC.

This clonotype was seen once. The rearrangement uses TRBV7-3 and TRBJ2-3; 9 bases map to TRBD1. The CDR3 length is 15 residues. The J segment lost 4 bases and the V segment lost 5 bases, leaving 7 bases of the junction unmatched. Germline loops: CDR1 SGHTA, CDR2 FQGTGA. DNA for the CDR3: TGTGCCAGCAGCAAACCGGGACAGGGTCCAGATACGCAGTATTTT. Its translation is CASSKPGQGPDTQYF.

The rearrangement links TRBV3-1 to TRBJ1-3; the D is unclear. CDR3 size: 14 residues. The germline CDR1 and CDR2 sequences are LGHDT and YNNKEL (reference sequence). Trimming took 4 bases from V and 7 from J, leaving 14 bases between them. The CDR3 DNA reads as TGTGCCAGCAGCCCCGGAAAGGGTTGGAACACCATATATTTT. Amino acids: CASSPGKGWNTIYF.

This clonotype showed up just once. The chain is built from TRBV25-1 and TRBJ1-1; no firm D call. The CDR3 sequence is 11 residues long. CDR1 and CDR2 from the germline V gene are MGHDK and SYGVNS. V lost 8 bases and J lost 2, with 6 bases in between. CDR3 coding DNA: TGTGCCAGCTACTACAACACTGAAGCTTTCTTT. Its protein is CASYYNTEAFF.

This chain links TRBV28 with TRBJ2-7, with D tentatively TRBD2 (5 bases). The CDR3 is 15 amino acids. Germline CDR1 is MDHEN and CDR2 is SYDVKM. V was clipped by 2 bases and J by 0 bases, with 11 bases between them. The CDR3 DNA is TGTGCCAGCAGTTTAGATGCCGGGGACTCCTACGAGCAGTACTTC. Protein: CASSLDAGDSYEQYF.

V is TRBV24-1 and J is TRBJ2-7; D is possibly TRBD1 (5 bases). The CDR3 consists of 14 residues. Trimming stripped 7 bases from V and 5 bases from J, with 17 bases between. Germline CDR1 and CDR2: KGHDR and SFDVKD. Written as DNA, the CDR3 is TGTGCCACCAGGTGTCAGATACAGGAAGACGAGCAGTACTTC. Translation: CATRCQIQEDEQYF.

The chain has TRBV27 and TRBJ1-2; TRBD1 matches 8 bases. V was pared by 10 bases and J by 5 bases, with 12 bases of the junction left unmatched. CDR1 is MNHEY, CDR2 SMNVEV, per germline (reference sequence). The CDR3 consists of 14 residues. The CDR3 region is CATFLGQGSYGYTF. The CDR3 coding sequence is TGTGCCACGTTCTTAGGACAGGGATCATATGGCTACACCTTC.

CDR3 loop: CASSQDGPYEQYF. CDR3 coding DNA: TGTGCCAGCAGCCAGGACGGGCCCTACGAGCAGTACTTC. The rearrangement joins TRBV2 to TRBJ2-7; D is unclear. Trimming took 6 bases from V and 2 from J, leaving 11 bases between them. Germline V gene data show CDR1 as SNHLY and CDR2 as FYNNEI. This CDR3 comprises 13 residues.

V usage is TRBV3-1 and J usage is TRBJ2-3; possibly TRBD2 for D (6 bases). Germline CDR1 and CDR2: LGHDT and YNNKEL (reference sequence). There are 15 residues in the CDR3. Deletions cut 3 bases from V and 1 base from J, with 11 bases between. In DNA, the CDR3 is TGTGCCAGCAGCCAGGGACTCTTTGGCACAGATACGCAGTATTTT. Encoded protein: CASSQGLFGTDTQYF.

This chain links TRBV5-1 with TRBJ1-3; 7 bases align to TRBD1. V shed 4 bases, J shed 0 bases, and the junction held 4 bases outside the gene matches. The CDR3 is 15 residues long. Germline V CDR1 and CDR2: SGHRS, YFSETQ. The CDR3 nucleotides read TGCGCCAGCAGCGCAGGGACAGTCTCTGGAAACACCATATATTTT. Protein product: CASSAGTVSGNTIYF.

The chain has TRBV20-1 and TRBJ2-7; D is ambiguous. The V gene lost 3 bases and the J gene lost 2 bases, with 14 bases spanning the gap. Germline CDR1 reads DFQATT; CDR2 reads SNEGSKA (reference sequence). The CDR3 totals 14 residues. DNA for the CDR3: TGCAGTGCTAGGTCGATGGCGGCTCCCTACGAGCAGTACTTC. It is translated as CSARSMAAPYEQYF.

The chain has TRBV5-1 and TRBJ1-1, with TRBD1 as a possible D gene (5 bases). The CDR3 sequence is 13 residues long. CDR1 and CDR2 from the germline V gene are SGHRS and YFSETQ. Trimming took 5 bases from V and 5 from J, leaving 13 bases between them. CDR3 in amino acids: CASRGLGPTEAFF. Written as DNA, the CDR3 is TGCGCCAGCAGGGGACTAGGGCCAACTGAAGCTTTCTTT. The variable domain in full, with the rest retrieved from reference TRBV5-1 and TRBJ1-1, is KAGVTQTPRYLIKTRGQQVTLSCSPISGHRSVSWYQQTPGQGLQFLFEYFSETQRNKGNFPGRFSGRQFSNSRSEMNVSTLELGDSALYLCASRGLGPTEAFFGQGTRLTVV.

This rearrangement joins TRBV5-5 to TRBJ2-7; TRBD1 aligns across 8 bases. The CDR3 totals 15 residues. Germline trimming cut 1 base from V and 2 bases from J; bases unmatched to any gene: 5. CDR1 is SGHKS and CDR2 is YYEKEE in the germline V gene (reference sequence). CDR3 coding DNA: TGTGCCAGCAGCTTGACAGGGGGGCTAACCTACGAGCAGTACTTC. Amino acid sequence: CASSLTGGLTYEQYF.

The chain combines TRBV7-2 with TRBJ2-1, with 12 bases identical to TRBD2. The CDR3 has 16 residues. Trimming removed 5 bases from V and 5 bases from J; junction bases left unmatched: 7. From germline, CDR1 is SGHTA and CDR2 FQGNSA. CDR3 loop: CASSDRTSGIHNEQFF. The CDR3 region has the DNA TGTGCCAGCAGCGACCGGACTAGCGGGATCCACAATGAGCAGTTCTTC. Full variable domain (missing parts from reference TRBV7-2 and TRBJ2-1): GAGVSQSPSNKVTEKGKDVELRCDPISGHTALYWYRQSLGQGLEFLIYFQGNSAPDKSGLPSDRFSAERTGGSVSTLTIQRTQQEDSAVYLCASSDRTSGIHNEQFFGPGTRLTVL.

The rearrangement links TRBV30 to TRBJ1-2, with D maybe TRBD1 (5 bases). Germline V gives CDR1 GTSNPN, CDR2 SVGIG (reference sequence). Trimming stripped 2 bases from V and 0 bases from J, with 19 bases between. This CDR3 has 17 residues. The CDR3, as DNA: TGTGCCTGGAGTCCGCCCGGCGACAGTGAAACTAACTATGGCTACACCTTC. Translation gives CAWSPPGDSETNYGYTF.

V usage is TRBV5-5 and J usage is TRBJ1-5, with a tentative D call TRBD1 (5 bases). V was trimmed by 8 bases and J by 1 base, leaving 13 bases between them. Germline CDR1 reads SGHKS; CDR2 reads YYEKEE (reference sequence). The CDR3 extends over 14 amino acids. CDR3 amino acids: CASDEGTSNQPQHF. The CDR3 nucleotides read TGTGCCAGTGACGAAGGGACCAGCAATCAGCCCCAGCATTTT.

This clonotype was found a few times. CDR3 region: CASSEGGPSDTQYF. CDR3 DNA: TGTGCCAGCAGTGAGGGGGGGCCGTCAGATACGCAGTATTTT. The chain links TRBV6-4 to TRBJ2-3; D is possibly TRBD2 (7 bases). Germline V lookup: CDR1 MRHNA, CDR2 SNTAGT. The ends were cut back, 3 bases at V and 4 bases at J, with 11 bases in the middle. This CDR3 is built from 14 residues.

This clonotype has only one observation. The CDR3 reads CASRIGGADEQYF. The CDR3 bases are TGTGCCAGCAGAATTGGGGGGGCGGATGAGCAGTACTTC. V usage is TRBV27 and J usage is TRBJ2-7, with D perhaps TRBD2 (7 bases). This CDR3 region has 13 residues. Germline CDR1 reads MNHEY; CDR2 reads SMNVEV (reference sequence). Between the trimmed V and J ends, which lost 6 bases and 7 bases, there was a span of 16 bases.